These T cell receptor beta chains were read from a single sample in a study of OX40 agonist ivuxolimab in advanced cancers. Produced via immunoSEQ multiplex PCR; TCRdb's table is partial and in-frame only. The top ten hold around 18% of the sample, which has tens of thousands of clones, roughly 66% seen once. The starting material was CD4+ or CD8+ T cells sorted from blood, obtained in a trial of the OX40 agonist ivuxolimab. These receptors were taken from an adult with an advanced solid tumor such as melanoma, head and neck, liver or kidney cancer. The CDR3 runs from the conserved cysteine through the conserved F or W. The D gene is left open where the match is weak. Rows give clone size only sometimes, using once, few, many, or a class for an expanded clone.

v_call,d_call,j_call,clone_size,cdr3_aa,cdr3_nt
TRBV28,-,TRBJ1-4,-,CASRISGPATNEKLFF,TGTGCCAGCAGGATTTCAGGGCCCGCAACTAATGAAAAACTGTTTTTT
TRBV13,TRBD2,TRBJ2-7,-,CASSLDLGTSGSYEQYF,TGTGCCAGCAGCTTAGACCTCGGGACTAGTGGGAGCTACGAGCAGTACTTC
TRBV4-1,-,TRBJ2-7,-,CASSQVPDTSSYEQYF,TGCGCCAGCAGCCAAGTACCAGATACTTCTTCCTACGAGCAGTACTTC
TRBV6-7,-,TRBJ2-2,-,CASSYPPSPKNTGELFF,TGTGCCAGCAGTTACCCCCCCAGCCCGAAGAACACCGGGGAGCTGTTTTTT
TRBV4-2,TRBD2,TRBJ2-1,-,CASSPTYGAGGPYNEQFF,TGTGCCAGCAGCCCGACCTATGGAGCGGGGGGTCCCTACAATGAGCAGTTCTTC
TRBV7-9,TRBD1,TRBJ2-7,-,CASSPPSGTGFYEQYF,TGTGCCAGCAGCCCCCCCTCCGGGACAGGGTTCTACGAGCAGTACTTC
TRBV7-9,-,TRBJ2-3,-,CASSATTPDTQYF,TGTGCCAGCAGCGCGACTACCCCAGATACGCAGTATTTT
TRBV4-2,TRBD1,TRBJ1-2,-,CASSEAQGADGYTF,TGTGCCAGCAGCGAGGCACAGGGGGCTGATGGCTACACCTTC
TRBV27,TRBD1,TRBJ2-1,-,CASSFMGQGNEQFF,TGTGCCAGCAGTTTCATGGGACAGGGCAATGAGCAGTTCTTC
TRBV7-9,TRBD1,TRBJ2-3,-,CASTRTGDTQYF,TGTGCCAGCACCAGGACAGGAGATACGCAGTATTTT
TRBV4-3,-,TRBJ1-2,few,CASSQDRSFQEDYGYTF,TGCGCCAGCAGCCAAGATAGGTCATTTCAGGAGGACTATGGCTACACCTTC
TRBV5-4,TRBD2,TRBJ2-3,few,CASSKQQRGWSTDTQYF,TGTGCCAGCAGCAAGCAGCAGCGGGGCTGGAGCACAGATACGCAGTATTTT
TRBV7-2,TRBD1,TRBJ2-7,-,CASSSRRQGAYEQYF,TGTGCCAGCAGTTCACGGCGACAGGGGGCTTACGAGCAGTACTTC
TRBV18,-,TRBJ2-1,-,CASSPPQGTIDEQFF,TGTGCCAGCTCACCTCCCCAGGGAACAATCGATGAGCAGTTCTTC
TRBV19,TRBD1,TRBJ1-1,-,CASSMTGVNTEAFF,TGTGCCAGTAGTATGACAGGGGTGAACACTGAAGCTTTCTTT
TRBV7-3,-,TRBJ2-7,-,CASSFGQALNEQYF,TGTGCCAGCAGCTTCGGGCAGGCCCTAAACGAGCAGTACTTC